These 12 T cell receptor beta chains came from one sample sequenced in a study of T cells in women clearing cervical HPV infection. Libraries were prepared by immunoSEQ multiplex PCR; TCRdb keeps only in-frame clonotypes and omits some of them. Its table lists about 32,000 clones. Sequencing was carried out using blood buffy coat. The receptors stem from a woman between 18 and 75 years old with a cervical HPV16 infection that either progressed to CIN3+ or cleared (not recorded which).

The CDR3 DNA, read in part, is TGTGCCAGCTCACCGATGACAGGGGGCCCCACCCCCTATGGC. This sequence encodes CASSPMTGGPTPYG. The whole CDR3 is CASSPMTGGPTPYGYTF. This rearrangement joins TRBV18 to TRBJ1-2; 10 bases are a match to TRBD1. The CDR3 end lies 3 residues beyond the end of the read and is filled in from the germline J gene. V lost 3 bases, J lost 4 bases, and 11 bases stayed unmatched. CDR3 length: 17 residues. CDR1 and CDR2 from the germline V gene are KGHSH and LQKENI.

Worth noting for this clone: The read is 3 residues too short to cover the CDR3 end, so that end is filled in from the germline J gene. The rearrangement links TRBV20-1 to TRBJ1-2; TRBD1 agrees at 7 bases. CDR3 size: 15 residues. Germline lookup yields CDR1 DFQATT and CDR2 SNEGSKA (reference sequence). CDR3 loop: CSALTGRGYQETYTF. The CDR3 bases that were read are TGCAGTGCCTTGACAGGGAGAGGATACCAAGAGACC.

Remarks on this clone: The junction differs from germline at one of its ends, possibly a read error. The read ends 3 residues before the CDR3 terminus; that terminus is restored from the germline J gene. The chain uses TRBV4-2 and TRBJ1-2; D ambiguous. This CDR3 region has 14 residues. From germline, CDR1 is LGHNA and CDR2 YNFKEQ. CDR3 bases read: TGCGCCAGCAGCCAAGGAGGTGGCCACTATGGC. Encoded protein: CASSQGGGHYG. The whole CDR3 is CASSQGGGHYGYTF.

A remark on this clone: Read sequence stops 3 residues before the CDR3 end, and the germline J gene provides the missing end. The chain uses TRBV30 and TRBJ1-1; 9 bases match TRBD1. The V gene's germline CDR1 is GTSNPN and CDR2 SVGIG (reference sequence). With V trimmed by 1 base and J by 5 bases, 8 bases remained unmatched. The CDR3 loop spans 15 amino acids. The covered CDR3 bases are TGTGCCTGGAGTGACCCCGGACAGGGGCGGACTGAA. Translation: CAWSDPGQGRTE. The full-length CDR3 reads as CAWSDPGQGRTEAFF.

Concerning this clone: The read terminates 3 residues before the CDR3 end, so the remaining end is supplied by the germline J gene. The chain combines TRBV19 with TRBJ2-7, with 8 bases lining up with TRBD1. After removal of 4 bases from V and 5 bases from J, the junction contained 7 bases not matched to a gene. From germline, CDR1 is LNHDA and CDR2 SQIVND (reference sequence). This CDR3 has 14 amino acids. CDR3 sequence: CASSTWTGHDEQYF. Partial CDR3 DNA: TGTGCCAGTAGTACGTGGACAGGGCACGACGAG.

A remark on this clone: The sequenced fragment ends 3 residues before the CDR3 boundary, so the rest is inferred from the germline J gene. This chain uses TRBV18 with TRBJ2-5; 7 bases are shared with TRBD1. Trimming cost V 1 base and J 2 bases; bases outside gene matches: 7. Germline CDR1 reads KGHSH; CDR2 reads LQKENI. This CDR3 comprises 16 residues. The CDR3 bases that were read are TGTGCCAGCTCACCACTTGGGACAGCAACTCAAGAGACC. It is translated as CASSPLGTATQET. The whole CDR3 protein is CASSPLGTATQETQYF.

A note on this clone: The germline gene is not matched at one end of the junction; a read error may be the cause. The CDR3 extends 3 residues past the end of the read, so its final part is completed from the germline J gene. The J gene is TRBJ1-1, the V gene TRBV19, with D maybe TRBD1 (6 bases). The CDR3 length is 13 residues. In germline, CDR1 is LNHDA, CDR2 SQIVND (reference sequence). The DNA read from the CDR3 is TGTACCAGCAGAGACAGGCCGAACACTGAA. It codes for CTSRDRPNTE. The full CDR3 reads CTSRDRPNTEAFF. The whole variable domain, remainder taken from reference TRBV19 and TRBJ1-1, is DGGITQSPKYLFRKEGQNVTLSCEQNLNHDAMYWYRQDPGQGLRLIYYSQIVNDFQKGDIAEGYSVSREKKESFPLTVTSAQKNPTAFYLCTSRDRPNTEAFFGQGTRLTVV.

As concerns this clone: From the germline J gene comes the end of the CDR3, since the read stops 3 residues before it. The chain uses TRBV20-1 and TRBJ2-7, with 9 nucleotides matching TRBD1. The germline V gene has CDR1 DFQATT and CDR2 SNEGSKA (reference sequence). Trimming cost V 2 bases and J 0 bases; bases outside gene matches: 5. The CDR3 consists of 15 residues. This CDR3 is CSARRPGQGSYEQYF. The part of the CDR3 DNA that was read is TGCAGTGCTAGACGACCGGGACAGGGCTCCTACGAG.

With regard to this clone: The read ends 3 residues before the CDR3 terminus; that terminus is restored from the germline J gene. V gene TRBV29-1 combines with J gene TRBJ2-7; 7 bases line up with TRBD2. From germline, CDR1 is SQVTM and CDR2 ANQGSEA. V gave up 6 bases and J gave up 3 bases; unmatched junction bases: 5. The CDR3 extends over 12 amino acids. Incomplete CDR3 DNA: TGCAGCGTGCGGGAGCTAAGCTACGAG. It specifies CSVRELSYE. The full CDR3 is CSVRELSYEQYF.

As regards this clone: The CDR3 is cut off 3 residues early in the read; its end comes from the germline J gene. The chain joins TRBV30 to TRBJ1-1; D perhaps matches TRBD1 (6 bases). V was cut by 7 bases and J by 5 bases, with 14 bases left in between. The CDR3 is made up of 12 amino acids. Germline loops: CDR1 GTSNPN, CDR2 SVGIG (reference sequence). The chain's CDR3 is CASRTERTEAFF. The CDR3 DNA, read in part, is TGTGCCTCCCGGACAGAAAGAACTGAA.

A word on this clone: The observed sequence ends 3 residues before the CDR3 terminus, with the missing tail filled in from the germline J gene. The gene calls are TRBV2 and TRBJ2-7; 10 bases match TRBD1. V lost 8 bases and J lost 4; bases outside the gene matches: 5. Per the germline V gene, CDR1 is SNHLY and CDR2 is FYNNEI. This CDR3 contains 13 residues. The CDR3 here is CASVRDRGYEQYF. The covered CDR3 bases are TGTGCCAGCGTCCGGGACAGGGGTTACGAG.

As concerns this clone: The read ends 3 residues before the CDR3 terminus; that terminus is restored from the germline J gene. This chain links TRBV30 with TRBJ1-2, with 9 nucleotides matching TRBD1. CDR3 length: 16 residues. Germline V CDR1 and CDR2: GTSNPN, SVGIG (reference sequence). The CDR3 region is CAWSRPAGQGRPDYTF. CDR3 DNA, as far as it was read: TGTGCCTGGAGTCGTCCGGCGGGACAGGGCCGTCCTGAC.